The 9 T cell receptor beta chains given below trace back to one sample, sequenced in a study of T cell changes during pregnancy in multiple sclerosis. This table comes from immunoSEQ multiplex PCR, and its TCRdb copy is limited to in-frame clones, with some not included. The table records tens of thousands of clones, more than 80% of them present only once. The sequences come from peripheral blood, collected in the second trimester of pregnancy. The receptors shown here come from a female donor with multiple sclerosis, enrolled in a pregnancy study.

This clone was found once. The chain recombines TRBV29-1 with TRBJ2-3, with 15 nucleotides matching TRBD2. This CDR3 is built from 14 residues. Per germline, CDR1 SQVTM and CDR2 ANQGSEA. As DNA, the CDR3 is TGCAGTTCTTTCGGGACTAGCGGGGGGGATACGCAGTATTTT. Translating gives CSSFGTSGGDTQYF.

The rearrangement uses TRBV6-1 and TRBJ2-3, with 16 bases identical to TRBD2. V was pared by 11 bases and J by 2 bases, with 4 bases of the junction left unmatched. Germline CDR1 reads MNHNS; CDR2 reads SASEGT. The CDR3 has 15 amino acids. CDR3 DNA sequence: TGTGCCGGGACTAGCGGGGGGGCGGACACAGATACGCAGTATTTT. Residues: CAGTSGGADTDTQYF.

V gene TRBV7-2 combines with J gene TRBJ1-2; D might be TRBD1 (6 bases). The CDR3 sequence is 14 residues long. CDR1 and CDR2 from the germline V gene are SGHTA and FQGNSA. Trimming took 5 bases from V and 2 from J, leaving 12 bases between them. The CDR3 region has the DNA TGTGCCAGCAGCCCGGGGGGGCTGAACTATGGCTACACCTTC. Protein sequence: CASSPGGLNYGYTF.

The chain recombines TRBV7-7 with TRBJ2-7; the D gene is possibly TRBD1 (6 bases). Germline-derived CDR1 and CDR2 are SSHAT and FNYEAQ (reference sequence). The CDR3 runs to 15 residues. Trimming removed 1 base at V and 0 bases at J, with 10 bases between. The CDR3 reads CASSLGRGPSYEQYF. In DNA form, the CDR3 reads TGTGCCAGCAGCTTAGGCAGGGGTCCCTCCTACGAGCAGTACTTC.

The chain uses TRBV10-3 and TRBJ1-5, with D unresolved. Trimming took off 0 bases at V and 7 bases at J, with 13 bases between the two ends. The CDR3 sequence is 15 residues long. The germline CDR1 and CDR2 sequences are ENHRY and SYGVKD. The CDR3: CAISESRGGSQPQHF. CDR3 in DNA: TGTGCCATCAGTGAGTCCCGTGGAGGGAGCCAGCCCCAGCATTTT.

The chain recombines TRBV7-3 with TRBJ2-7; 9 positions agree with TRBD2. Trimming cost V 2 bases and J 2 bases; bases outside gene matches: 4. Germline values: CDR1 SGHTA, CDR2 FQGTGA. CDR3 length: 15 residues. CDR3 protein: CASSLGRGGAYEQYF. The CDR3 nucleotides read TGTGCCAGCAGCTTAGGACGCGGGGGGGCCTACGAGCAGTACTTC.

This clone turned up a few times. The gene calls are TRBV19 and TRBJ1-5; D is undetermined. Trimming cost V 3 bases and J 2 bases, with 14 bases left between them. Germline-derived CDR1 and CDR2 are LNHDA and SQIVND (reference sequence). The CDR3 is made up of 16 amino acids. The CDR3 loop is CASSIATPGGNQPQHF. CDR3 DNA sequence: TGTGCCAGTAGTATTGCGACCCCCGGAGGCAATCAGCCCCAGCATTTT.

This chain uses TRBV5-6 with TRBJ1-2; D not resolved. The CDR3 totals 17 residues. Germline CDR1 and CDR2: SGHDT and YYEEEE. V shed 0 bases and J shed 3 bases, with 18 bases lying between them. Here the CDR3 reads CASSLADSVHVDYGYTF. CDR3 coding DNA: TGTGCCAGCAGCTTGGCTGACTCCGTACACGTAGACTATGGCTACACCTTC.

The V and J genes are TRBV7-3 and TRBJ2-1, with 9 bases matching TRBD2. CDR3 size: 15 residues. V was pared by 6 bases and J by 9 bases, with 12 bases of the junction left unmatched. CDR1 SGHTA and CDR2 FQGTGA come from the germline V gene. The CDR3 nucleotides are TGTGCCAGCAGTTCTCTAGCGGGGTTTCCTGCTGAGCAGTTCTTC. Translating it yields CASSSLAGFPAEQFF.